Shown below are 29 T cell receptor beta chains from a single sample sequenced in a study of beta chain features in type 1 diabetes (dated by TCRdb to the late 2010s). The full study reports these points: Type 1 diabetes patients showed a moderate but significant shortening of TCRB CDR3 length in all four CD4+ subsets.

Library preparation employed the immunoSEQ multiplex PCR assay. The entire isolated RNA was reverse transcribed using the High Capacity cDNA Reverse Transcription Kit, and thus expressed TCRB transcripts were sequenced. The source is immuneACCESS, and TCRdb retained only in-frame sequences with V and J called. Part of the clones is not carried over; for the studies checked, unresolved V genes explain less than half of this, and the remainder is unexplained. Present in this sample are roughly 100,000 clones, over 25% of which were seen just once. The biggest ten clones account for 0.53% of the sample. These receptors have no known antigen. Sequenced material: central memory CD4+ T cells from blood. The receptors were sampled from a woman aged 18-29 years with type 1 diabetes.

The CDR3 DNA reads as TGTGCCAGCAGCGTAGTGGGCGGGAGGGTAAATGAGCAGTTCTTC. Its translation: CASSVVGGRVNEQFF. The chain joins TRBV9 to TRBJ2-1; 9 nucleotides align to TRBD2. From germline, CDR1 is SGDLS and CDR2 YYNGEE. Unmatched junction bases numbered 5, after V lost 0 bases and J lost 7 bases. This CDR3 contains 15 residues.

Only a few counts were recorded for this clone. This chain uses TRBV6-6 with TRBJ1-5, with 10 nucleotides matching TRBD1. The CDR3 extends over 14 amino acids. J was trimmed by 7 bases and V by 6 bases; bases with no gene match: 6. Germline V gene data show CDR1 as MNHNY and CDR2 as SVGAGI (reference sequence). The CDR3 coding sequence is TGTGCCAGCAGCCCCGGGACAGGGGAACAGCCCCAGCATTTT. Its protein product is CASSPGTGEQPQHF.

This clone was observed a handful of times. The V and J genes are TRBV11-2 and TRBJ2-2, with TRBD2 matching over 7 bases. The junction had 7 bases not matched to a gene; V was cut back by 1 base and J by 2 bases. This CDR3 spans 17 amino acids. Per germline, CDR1 SGHAT and CDR2 FQNNGV. The CDR3: CASSLVRLAANTGELFF. The CDR3 coding sequence is TGTGCCAGCAGCTTAGTCCGACTAGCAGCAAACACCGGGGAGCTGTTTTTT.

This clone came up a few times. The V and J genes are TRBV18 and TRBJ1-6; TRBD1 aligns across 9 bases. V shed 3 bases and J 9 bases; nucleotides not matched to a gene: 6. The CDR3 has 15 residues. The germline V gene has CDR1 KGHSH and CDR2 LQKENI. The CDR3 protein is CASSPPGQGASPLHF. The CDR3 region has the DNA TGTGCCAGCTCACCGCCGGGACAGGGTGCTTCACCCCTCCACTTT.

CDR3 nucleotide sequence: TGTGCCACCGGCCGACAGGTACCCTACGAGCAGTACTTC. The encoded protein is CATGRQVPYEQYF. This chain connects TRBV19 to TRBJ2-7; D may be TRBD1 (6 bases). The CDR3 has 13 residues. V was clipped by 10 bases and J by 2 bases, with 15 bases between them. Germline V gene sequence: CDR1 LNHDA, CDR2 SQIVND (reference sequence).

The chain uses TRBV30 and TRBJ1-2, with D possibly TRBD1 on 5 matching bases. Trimming removed 2 bases at V and 6 bases at J, with 16 bases between. The CDR3 totals 14 residues. The germline CDR1 and CDR2 sequences are GTSNPN and SVGIG (reference sequence). CDR3 region: CAWSPPRAVHGYTF. CDR3 nucleotides: TGTGCCTGGAGTCCCCCCAGGGCTGTCCATGGCTACACCTTC. Full variable domain (rest looked up from reference TRBV30 and TRBJ1-2): SQTIHQWPATLVQPVGSPLSLECTVEGTSNPNLYWYRQAAGRGLQLLFYSVGIGQISSEVPQNLSASRPQDRQFILSSKKLLLSDSGFYLCAWSPPRAVHGYTFGSGTRLTVV.

This clone was seen a handful of times. This chain links TRBV7-2 with TRBJ2-3; the match to TRBD2 covers 16 bases. Losses at the gene ends were 4 bases for V and 4 bases for J; bases not matched to a gene: 2. The CDR3 sequence is 16 residues long. Germline lookup yields CDR1 SGHTA and CDR2 FQGNSA. This chain's CDR3 is CASSSGLAGGSDTQYF. CDR3 DNA sequence: TGTGCCAGCAGCTCGGGACTAGCGGGAGGGTCAGATACGCAGTATTTT.

The V gene is TRBV23-1, the J gene TRBJ1-2; a weak D match, TRBD1 (5 bases). TRBV23-1 is filed as an ORF, its function uncertain. The V gene lost 0 bases and the J gene lost 8 bases, with 16 bases spanning the gap. The CDR3 runs 15 residues. Here the CDR3 DNA reads TGCGCCAGCAGTCAATCGACGGGGGAGGGCTGGGGCTACACCTTC. The encoded protein is CASSQSTGEGWGYTF.

The chain uses TRBV2 and TRBJ2-2; no clear D gene. CDR1 SNHLY and CDR2 FYNNEI come from the germline V gene. The V end lost 3 bases, the J end lost 3 bases, and 8 bases lay between the germline ends. The CDR3 contains 14 residues. The CDR3 protein is CASSEAEDTGELFF. In DNA, the CDR3 is TGTGCCAGCAGTGAGGCCGAGGACACCGGGGAGCTGTTTTTT.

This chain links TRBV2 with TRBJ1-4; TRBD1 matches 11 bases. V shed 5 bases, J shed 10 bases, and the junction held 12 bases outside the gene matches. The CDR3 consists of 16 residues. The germline V gene has CDR1 SNHLY and CDR2 FYNNEI. The CDR3 here is CASSSGQGAFSRKLFF. The CDR3 nucleotides read TGTGCCAGCAGTTCCGGACAGGGGGCCTTTTCTCGAAAACTGTTTTTT.

This sequence joins TRBV7-9 and TRBJ2-5; 10 nucleotides match TRBD1. The CDR3 has 16 amino acids. Germline values: CDR1 SEHNR, CDR2 FQNEAQ (reference sequence). Trimming took 4 bases from V and 3 from J; bases not matched to a gene: 8. CDR3 nucleotide sequence: TGTGCCAGCAGCTCCCTACCGGGACAGGGGAAAGAGACCCAGTACTTC. It is translated as CASSSLPGQGKETQYF.

This chain links TRBV5-6 with TRBJ1-4; TRBD1 agrees at 9 bases. Trimming cost V 1 base and J 5 bases; bases outside gene matches: 3. The CDR3 has 15 amino acids. The germline CDR1 and CDR2 sequences are SGHDT and YYEEEE. The DNA of the CDR3 is TGTGCCAGCAGCTTGAAGGGACAGGGAAATGAAAAACTGTTTTTT. Encoded protein: CASSLKGQGNEKLFF.

The chain is built from TRBV7-2 and TRBJ2-3; a weak D match, TRBD2 (5 bases). The CDR3 extends over 16 amino acids. Germline V CDR1 and CDR2: SGHTA, FQGNSA. Trimming cost V 5 bases and J 3 bases, with 18 bases left between them. CDR3 DNA: TGTGCCAGCAGCCCCCCCGGTGGGAGTAGAACAGATACGCAGTATTTT. Translating it yields CASSPPGGSRTDTQYF.

The chain is built from TRBV2 and TRBJ2-7; 12 bases are a match to TRBD2. Per the germline V gene, CDR1 is SNHLY and CDR2 is FYNNEI. The CDR3 has 14 residues. J was trimmed by 4 bases and V by 7 bases; bases with no gene match: 5. The CDR3 DNA follows: TGTGCCAGCAACGGACTAGCGGGACTTTACGAGCAGTACTTC. This encodes CASNGLAGLYEQYF.

The CDR3 reads CAWSVGRDRTYEQYF. DNA of the CDR3: TGTGCCTGGAGTGTTGGTCGGGACAGGACCTACGAGCAGTACTTC. This chain connects TRBV30 to TRBJ2-5; 8 bases line up with TRBD1. The DNA end favors TRBJ2-7, so the J call may be wrong. Germline CDR1 GTSNPN, CDR2 SVGIG (reference sequence). The CDR3 covers 15 residues.

The chain carries TRBV6-6 and TRBJ1-4; maybe TRBD1 (6 bases). Germline V CDR1 and CDR2: MNHNY, SVGAGI (reference sequence). Trimming pared 10 bases from V and 0 bases from J, leaving 15 bases between. The CDR3 runs to 15 residues. The CDR3 loop reads CAISTGSSTNEKLFF. The CDR3 nucleotides read TGTGCCATCTCGACAGGCTCCTCAACTAATGAAAAACTGTTTTTT.

V gene TRBV7-9 combines with J gene TRBJ1-1, with D possibly being TRBD1 (6 bases). The V gene lost 5 bases and the J gene lost 3 bases, with 10 bases spanning the gap. This CDR3 region has 13 residues. The germline CDR1 and CDR2 sequences are SEHNR and FQNEAQ (reference sequence). CDR3 sequence: CASSQNRDTEAFF. CDR3 sequence (DNA): TGTGCCAGCAGCCAGAACAGGGACACTGAAGCTTTCTTT.

This clone was seen a handful of times. This rearrangement joins TRBV28 to TRBJ2-7; 8 bases line up with TRBD2. Trimming took 7 bases from V and 4 from J; bases not matched to a gene: 3. In germline, CDR1 is MDHEN, CDR2 SYDVKM. The CDR3 is 12 amino acids. The CDR3 here is CASTTSGYEQYF. CDR3 bases: TGTGCCAGCACCACTAGCGGATACGAGCAGTACTTC.

The V call is TRBV6-5, the J call TRBJ2-1, with a possible D match to TRBD2 (5 bases). The CDR3 totals 14 residues. The germline CDR1 and CDR2 sequences are MNHEY and SVGAGI. The ends were cut back, 8 bases at V and 7 bases at J, with 18 bases in the middle. The CDR3 reads CASAGGGNPNEQFF. CDR3 nucleotides: TGTGCCAGCGCGGGCGGAGGAAACCCGAATGAGCAGTTCTTC.

This chain connects TRBV7-9 to TRBJ2-1; 9 bases line up with TRBD2. Germline loops: CDR1 SEHNR, CDR2 FQNEAQ (reference sequence). The CDR3 is 15 residues long. J lost 0 bases, V lost 10 bases, and 7 bases had no gene match. CDR3 in amino acids: CAIDSGSSSYNEQFF. In nucleotides, the CDR3 is TGTGCCATCGATAGCGGGAGCAGCTCCTACAATGAGCAGTTCTTC.

The chain has TRBV7-2 and TRBJ2-3; 14 nucleotides align to TRBD2. J was trimmed by 4 bases and V by 3 bases; bases with no gene match: 6. CDR1 is SGHTA and CDR2 is FQGNSA in the germline V gene. The CDR3 runs to 17 residues. The CDR3 is CASSFRRTSGRSDTQYF. CDR3 nucleotide sequence: TGTGCCAGCAGCTTCCGACGGACTAGCGGGAGGTCAGATACGCAGTATTTT.

In its sample, this clone was seen a few times. V usage is TRBV18 and J usage is TRBJ2-7, with D perhaps assigned TRBD1 or TRBD2 (5 bases each). Germline V CDR1 and CDR2: KGHSH, LQKENI. Trimming shortened V by 5 bases and J by 9 bases, and 17 bases separated the two germline ends. This CDR3 spans 13 amino acids. The CDR3 DNA follows: TGTGCCAGCTCAGCGGAACCTACAGGAGGGCAGTACGTC. This sequence encodes CASSAEPTGGQYV.

This rearrangement joins TRBV7-9 to TRBJ1-4, with a possible D match to TRBD1 (6 bases). The CDR3 is made up of 14 amino acids. The germline V gene has CDR1 SEHNR and CDR2 FQNEAQ (reference sequence). The V and J ends lost 1 base and 7 bases respectively, with 10 bases between them. In nucleotides, the CDR3 is TGTGCCAGCAGCTTAGACAGGGAGAGTGAAAAACTGTTTTTT. It specifies CASSLDRESEKLFF.

The gene calls are TRBV11-3 and TRBJ2-5; D might be TRBD2 (6 bases). CDR3 length: 12 residues. Trimming cost V 6 bases and J 4 bases, with 9 bases left between them. The V gene's germline CDR1 is SGHNT and CDR2 YENEEA. CDR3 residues: CASREGRETQYF. The CDR3 nucleotides read TGTGCCAGCAGGGAGGGGAGAGAGACCCAGTACTTC. Together with reference TRBV11-3 and TRBJ2-5, the CDR3 gives the full variable domain: EAGVVQSPRYKIIEKKQPVAFWCNPISGHNTLYWYLQNLGQGPELLIRYENEEAVDDSQLPKDRFSAERLKGVDSTLKIQPAELGDSAVYLCASREGRETQYFGPGTRLLVL.

The gene calls are TRBV9 and TRBJ2-3; possibly TRBD1 for D (6 bases). The CDR3 runs 14 residues. The germline gives CDR1 SGDLS, CDR2 YYNGEE. Trimming cost V 5 bases and J 2 bases, with 12 bases left between them. The CDR3 DNA reads as TGTGCCAGCAGACGGACAGCCAACACAGATACGCAGTATTTT. Translating it yields CASRRTANTDTQYF.

J is TRBJ2-5 and V is TRBV29-1; 9 bases line up with TRBD1. In germline, CDR1 is SQVTM, CDR2 ANQGSEA. CDR3 size: 13 residues. With 6 bases clipped from V and 4 bases from J, the junction kept 6 bases outside the gene matches. The CDR3 DNA sequence: TGCAGCGTAGGACAGGGGCTCGGAGAGACCCAGTACTTC. Protein sequence: CSVGQGLGETQYF. The full variable domain, with the rest looked up from reference TRBV29-1 and TRBJ2-5, is SAVISQKPSRDICQRGTSLTIQCQVDSQVTMMFWYRQQPGQSLTLIATANQGSEATYESGFVIDKFPISRPNLTFSTLTVSNMSPEDSSIYLCSVGQGLGETQYFGPGTRLLVL.

This clone was observed a handful of times. CDR3 amino acids: CASSPIGQGNTIYF. For the CDR3, the DNA is TGTGCCAGCAGCCCGATTGGTCAGGGAAACACCATATATTTT. This chain links TRBV13 with TRBJ1-3; no clear D. From germline, CDR1 is PRHDT and CDR2 FYEKMQ (reference sequence). The CDR3 runs 14 residues. Deletions cut 5 bases from V and 4 bases from J, with 12 bases between.

This clone was seen a few times. The chain has TRBV29-1 and TRBJ1-1, with D hard to call. The V end was cut by 4 bases, the J end by 2 bases, with 5 bases between. Germline loops: CDR1 SQVTM, CDR2 ANQGSEA. The CDR3 is 11 amino acids. The CDR3 loop is CSVAINTEAFF. The CDR3 DNA reads TGCAGCGTTGCCATTAACACTGAAGCTTTCTTT.

The rearrangement joins TRBV27 to TRBJ1-2; 7 nucleotides match TRBD1. V trimming: 4 bases; J trimming: 2 bases; junction bases outside the gene matches: 13. The germline V gene encodes CDR1 MNHEY and CDR2 SMNVEV (reference sequence). This CDR3 spans 17 amino acids. As DNA, the CDR3 is TGTGCCAGCAGTTACTACCGAACAGGGGCAACGAACTATGGCTACACCTTC. It translates to CASSYYRTGATNYGYTF.